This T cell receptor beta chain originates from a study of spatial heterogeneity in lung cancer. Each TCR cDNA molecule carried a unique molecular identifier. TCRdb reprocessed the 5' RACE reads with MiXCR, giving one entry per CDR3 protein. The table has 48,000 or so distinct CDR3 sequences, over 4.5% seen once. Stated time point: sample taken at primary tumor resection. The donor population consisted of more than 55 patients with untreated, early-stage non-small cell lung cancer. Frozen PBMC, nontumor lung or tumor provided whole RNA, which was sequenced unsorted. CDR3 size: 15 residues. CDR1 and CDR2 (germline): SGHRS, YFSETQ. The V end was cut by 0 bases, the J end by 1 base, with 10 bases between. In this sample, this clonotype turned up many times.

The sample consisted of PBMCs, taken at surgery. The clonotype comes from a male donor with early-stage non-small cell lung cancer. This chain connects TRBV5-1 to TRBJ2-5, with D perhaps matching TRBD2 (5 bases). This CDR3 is CASSLAGGGQETQYF. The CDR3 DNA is TGCGCCAGCAGCTTGGCCGGAGGCGGCCAAGAGACCCAGTACTTC.